This T cell receptor beta chain emerged from a study of blood T cell repertoires in COVID-19. Produced via immunoSEQ multiplex PCR; TCRdb's table is partial and in-frame only. This sample has roughly 330,000 clones, with about 83% found just once. CDR1 is SGDLS and CDR2 is YYNGEE in the germline V gene. Trimming at V came to 3 bases and at J to 14 bases, leaving 8 bases not matched to a gene. CDR3 length: 13 residues. The V call is TRBV9, the J call TRBJ1-2; 12 bases fit TRBD1. Specimen: peripheral blood. The TCR comes from a woman in her fifties or sixties with acute or convalescent COVID-19. This CDR3 reads CASSAGTGGSLTF. DNA for the CDR3: TGTGCCAGCAGCGCCGGGACAGGGGGCTCTCTAACCTTC.